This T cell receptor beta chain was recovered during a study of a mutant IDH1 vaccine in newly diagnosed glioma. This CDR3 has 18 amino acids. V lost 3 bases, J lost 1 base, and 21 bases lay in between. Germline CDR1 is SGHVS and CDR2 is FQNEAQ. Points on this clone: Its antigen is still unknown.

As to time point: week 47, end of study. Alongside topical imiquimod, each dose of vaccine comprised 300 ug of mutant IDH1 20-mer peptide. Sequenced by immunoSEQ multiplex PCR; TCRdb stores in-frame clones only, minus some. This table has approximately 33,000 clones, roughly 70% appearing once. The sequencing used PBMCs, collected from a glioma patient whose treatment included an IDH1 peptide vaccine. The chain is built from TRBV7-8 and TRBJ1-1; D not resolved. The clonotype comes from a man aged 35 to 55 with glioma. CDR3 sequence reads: CASSLVVIGTVANTEAFF. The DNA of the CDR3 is TGTGCCAGCAGCTTGGTGGTTATTGGAACGGTGGCGAACACTGAAGCTTTCTTT.